This T cell receptor (beta chain) stems from a study of PD-1 blockade in classical Hodgkin lymphoma. Overall study findings and caveats: CD4+ but not CD8+ TCR diversity rose significantly by C4D1. Complete responders had baseline diversity similar to newly diagnosed patients. Nivolumab initiation under 1 year post-ASCT meant exclusion.

All the patients suffered relapse after autologous stem cell transplantation, and brentuximab vedotin exposure differed. Under best response, outcomes were complete response, partial response or progressive disease. Looked up from germline, CDR1 is MGHDK and CDR2 is SYGVNS. Trimming removed 2 bases at V and 1 base at J, with 14 bases between. The CDR3 has 16 residues. A few counts support this clone. Its antigen remains unidentified. TCRdb's table, derived via immunoSEQ multiplex PCR, lists solely in-frame clones and lacks some. The data show about 22,000 clones, with about 86% seen just once and roughly a fifth held by the top ten.

This TCR was recovered from a human donor with classical Hodgkin lymphoma. Sequences were derived from peripheral blood mononuclear cells (PBMCs), sampled before the second cycle of nivolumab. The chain has TRBV25-1 and TRBJ2-5; D is perhaps TRBD2 (7 bases). CDR3 sequence: CASSEIGGGFQETQYF. The DNA for the CDR3 is TGTGCCAGCAGTGAAATTGGCGGGGGCTTCCAAGAGACCCAGTACTTC. Together with reference TRBV25-1 and TRBJ2-5, the CDR3 gives the full variable domain: EADIYQTPRYLVIGTGKKITLECSQTMGHDKMYWYQQDPGMELHLIHYSYGVNSTEKGDLSSESTVSRIRTEHFPLTLESARPSHTSQYLCASSEIGGGFQETQYFGPGTRLLVL.